These T cell receptor beta chains were read from a single sample in a study of blood T cell repertoires in COVID-19. Generated by immunoSEQ multiplex PCR, the TCRdb table keeps only in-frame clones and is missing some. Here the sample spans roughly 520,000 clones, 88% being singletons. The material sequenced was PBMCs or T cells enriched from blood (not recorded which). The receptors derive from a middle-aged woman who had recovered from COVID-19. Both conserved end residues are part of each CDR3. A D gene is named only where the DNA matches it firmly. Rows give clone size only sometimes, using once, few, many, or a class for an expanded clone.

TRBJ1-2	.	TRBV27	TRBD1	CASSSQGQLNYGYTF	TGTGCCAGCAGTTCCCAGGGACAGCTTAACTATGGCTACACCTTC
TRBJ2-7	.	TRBV7-8	.	CASSERWRTYEQYF	TGTGCCAGCAGCGAAAGGTGGAGAACCTACGAGCAGTACTTC
TRBJ1-6	few	TRBV6-2/TRBV6-3	TRBD1	CASSAGQGENSPLHF	TGTGCCAGCAGTGCGGGACAGGGAGAAAATTCACCCCTCCACTTT
TRBJ2-1	.	TRBV5-5	.	CASSLEGIAYNEQFF	TGTGCCAGCAGCTTGGAGGGGATAGCCTACAATGAGCAGTTCTTC
TRBJ1-1	.	TRBV13	.	CASSYDSGAEAFF	TGTGCCAGCAGCTACGACAGCGGGGCTGAAGCTTTCTTT
TRBJ2-6	.	TRBV11-3	.	CASSFRWDTGANVLAF	TGTGCCAGCAGCTTTCGGTGGGATACTGGGGCCAACGTCCTGGCTTTC
TRBJ2-2	.	TRBV7-9	TRBD2	CASSLGLAGGDTGELFF	TGTGCCAGCAGCCTGGGACTAGCGGGAGGCGACACCGGGGAGCTGTTTTTT
TRBJ1-2	once	TRBV4-3	.	CASSQDWVAGAYGYTF	TGCGCCAGCAGCCAAGATTGGGTAGCGGGGGCGTATGGCTACACCTTC
TRBJ2-7	.	TRBV13	TRBD2	CASSSGGTGEQYF	TGTGCCAGCTCTAGCGGAGGGACCGGCGAGCAGTACTTC
TRBJ2-1	.	TRBV7-9	TRBD2	CASSSEGWEGYNEQFF	TGTGCCAGCAGCTCTGAAGGGTGGGAGGGCTACAATGAGCAGTTCTTC
TRBJ2-2	.	TRBV7-9	.	CASSSGTVNTGELFF	TGTGCCAGCAGCTCCGGGACTGTGAACACCGGGGAGCTGTTTTTT
TRBJ1-3	once	TRBV7-8	.	CASSLGYDSSSGNTIYF	TGTGCCAGCAGCTTAGGATATGACAGTAGCTCTGGAAACACCATATATTTT
TRBJ1-5	few	TRBV24-1	.	CATGDNNQPQHF	TGTGCCACCGGGGACAACAATCAGCCCCAGCATTTT
TRBJ2-5	once	TRBV3-1/TRBV3-2	.	CASSQEVTGKETQYF	TGTGCCAGCAGCCAAGAGGTCACAGGTAAAGAGACCCAGTACTTC
TRBJ2-3	once	TRBV9	.	CASSVDARNTDTQYF	TGTGCCAGCAGCGTAGATGCGAGAAACACAGATACGCAGTATTTT
TRBJ2-2	.	TRBV4-2	.	CASSQEAGVTGELFF	TGTGCCAGCAGCCAAGAGGCAGGGGTCACCGGGGAGCTGTTTTTT
TRBJ1-1	few	TRBV2	TRBD1	CASIGPGGTRNTEAFF	TGTGCCAGCATTGGACCAGGGGGGACCAGGAACACTGAAGCTTTCTTT
TRBJ1-1	.	TRBV18	.	CASSPTEGSVTEAFF	TGTGCCAGCTCACCTACAGAGGGATCAGTCACTGAAGCTTTCTTT
TRBJ2-1	.	TRBV27	TRBD1	CASSTGGSFHEQFF	TGTGCCAGCAGCACAGGGGGCAGCTTCCATGAGCAGTTCTTC
TRBJ1-4	.	TRBV7-8	.	CASSLLAGRAREKLFF	TGTGCCAGCAGCTTACTAGCGGGAAGGGCTCGGGAAAAACTGTTTTTT
TRBJ2-7	once	TRBV7-2	.	CASSSNSGTYYEQYF	TGTGCCAGCAGCTCGAACTCCGGGACTTACTACGAGCAGTACTTC
TRBJ2-4	.	TRBV4-1	TRBD1	CASSQGLGQGEWIQYF	TGCGCCAGCAGCCAAGGTCTTGGACAGGGGGAATGGATTCAGTACTTC
TRBJ2-1	.	TRBV7-8	.	CASSLPRRKNPYNEQFF	TGTGCCAGCAGCCTGCCTAGACGAAAGAACCCCTACAATGAGCAGTTCTTC
TRBJ1-5	.	TRBV6-1	.	CASSEASLSNQPQHF	TGTGCCAGCAGTGAAGCGTCACTAAGCAATCAGCCCCAGCATTTT
TRBJ2-2	.	TRBV14	.	CASSHFSPGELFF	TGTGCCAGCAGCCATTTCAGTCCCGGGGAGCTGTTTTTT
TRBJ1-1	.	TRBV6-5	TRBD1	CASSPAGQGATEAFF	TGTGCCAGCAGTCCGGCGGGACAGGGGGCCACTGAAGCTTTCTTT
TRBJ2-7	.	TRBV20-1	TRBD1	CSASKGQYYEQYF	TGCAGTGCTAGTAAGGGACAGTACTACGAGCAGTACTTC
TRBJ2-7	.	TRBV27	TRBD2	CASSLRRPREGYEQYF	TGTGCCAGCAGTTTAAGGCGCCCGCGGGAGGGCTACGAGCAGTACTTC
TRBJ2-3	.	TRBV9	.	CASSSSSVRRDTQYF	TGTGCCAGCAGCTCCTCTAGCGTACGTAGAGATACGCAGTATTTT
TRBJ2-3	.	TRBV4-3	.	CASSQTGFGTDTQYF	TGCGCCAGCAGCCAAACAGGGTTTGGCACAGATACGCAGTATTTT